These T cell receptor beta chains were read from a single sample in a study of T cells in Graves' hyperthyroidism and ophthalmopathy. TCRdb independently ran MiXCR on the multiplex PCR reads; one entry per CDR3 protein. The table shows 700,000 to 850,000 distinct CDR3 sequences, with around 40% occurring only once. The sample comprised blood. The origin of the receptors is a woman aged 40 to 50 with Graves' hyperthyroidism. The CDR3 runs from the conserved cysteine through the conserved F or W. A D gene is named only where the DNA matches it firmly. A clone size is listed for some rows: how often the clone was seen (once, few, many), or a class if it is expanded.

j_gene	abundance	v_gene	d_gene	CDR3aa	CDR3nt
TRBJ2-5	few	TRBV3-1	-	CASSQFGAGPETQYF	TGTGCCAGCAGCCAATTTGGGGCAGGGCCAGAGACCCAGTACTTC
TRBJ1-4	-	TRBV20-1	TRBD1	CSAKIFGQGGEKLFF	TGCAGTGCGAAAATCTTCGGACAGGGGGGTGAAAAACTGTTTTTT
TRBJ2-7	many	TRBV7-9	TRBD2	CASSGGGYEQYF	TGTGCCAGCAGCGGGGGGGGGTACGAGCAGTACTTC
TRBJ1-2	-	TRBV6-5	-	CASSYRGPEEGYTF	TGTGCCAGCAGTTACCGGGGCCCGGAGGAGGGCTACACCTTC
TRBJ2-2	few	TRBV6-1	TRBD1	CASSETIGTGSGELFF	TGTGCCAGCAGTGAAACAATCGGGACAGGGTCCGGGGAGCTGTTTTTT
TRBJ2-7	few	TRBV20-1	TRBD2	CSAASGTSVSYEQYF	TGCAGTGCTGCCTCGGGGACTAGTGTATCCTACGAGCAGTACTTC
TRBJ1-5	few	TRBV5-5	-	CASSLGPSDGNQPQHF	TGTGCCAGCAGCTTGGGGCCGTCAGACGGCAATCAGCCCCAGCATTTT
TRBJ1-4	-	TRBV5-1	-	CASSLGETVNEKLFF	TGCGCCAGCAGCTTGGGGGAGACAGTGAATGAAAAACTGTTTTTT
TRBJ1-1	many	TRBV9	TRBD1	CASSGQGSVATEAFF	TGTGCCAGCAGCGGACAGGGTAGTGTTGCCACTGAAGCTTTCTTT
TRBJ1-6	few	TRBV19	-	CASSLMRNNSPLHF	TGTGCCAGCAGCTTAATGCGGAACAATTCACCCCTCCACTTT
TRBJ2-5	few	TRBV12-3/TRBV12-4	TRBD1	CASRQTGTGMETQYF	TGTGCCAGCAGACAAACCGGGACAGGGATGGAGACCCAGTACTTC
TRBJ1-1	many	TRBV2	-	CASSSDRRLEAFF	TGTGCCAGCAGTTCGGACAGAAGGTTGGAAGCTTTCTTT
TRBJ1-6	-	TRBV20-1	TRBD1	CSAMGPTGAYNSPLHF	TGCAGTGCTATGGGCCCGACAGGGGCTTATAATTCACCCCTCCACTTT
TRBJ1-1	few	TRBV6-5	-	CASKAGPAWAFF	TGTGCCAGCAAGGCCGGGCCCGCTTGGGCTTTCTTT
TRBJ1-6	few	TRBV4-3	-	CASSQDLMRGNGPLHF	TGCGCCAGCAGCCAAGATCTTATGAGGGGCAATGGACCCCTCCACTTT
TRBJ1-4	many	TRBV7-8	-	CASSLWPARGEDEKLFF	TGTGCCAGCAGCTTATGGCCTGCTCGGGGGGAGGATGAAAAACTGTTTTTT
TRBJ1-1	-	TRBV12-3/TRBV12-4	-	CASSSGGAITEASF	TGTGCCAGCAGTTCCGGGGGCGCTATCACTGAAGCTTCCTTT
TRBJ1-2	-	TRBV28	TRBD1	CASSSPGQGQANYGYTF	TGTGCCAGCAGTTCTCCGGGACAGGGCCAAGCTAACTATGGCTACACCTTC
TRBJ2-2	many	TRBV7-9	TRBD2	CASSPGLGTGELFF	TGTGCCAGCAGCCCGGGACTAGGCACCGGGGAGCTGTTTTTT
TRBJ1-5	-	TRBV4-3	-	CASSRGISNQPQHF	TGCGCCAGCAGCCGAGGGATTAGCAATCAGCCCCAGCATTTT
TRBJ1-1	many	TRBV7-2	-	CASSSQNGGVAFF	TGTGCCAGCAGTTCCCAGAATGGGGGGGTGGCTTTCTTT
TRBJ1-5	many	TRBV29-1	-	CSVTGDYSNQPQHF	TGCAGCGTCACCGGGGATTATAGCAATCAGCCCCAGCATTTT
TRBJ2-7	-	TRBV19	-	CASSIRRGAGIPYEQYF	TGTGCCAGTAGTATACGGCGAGGTGCCGGGATCCCCTACGAGCAGTACTTC
TRBJ1-4	many	TRBV15	-	CATSRGSLRLLREKLFF	TGTGCCACCAGCAGAGGCTCACTTCGCTTGCTTCGTGAAAAACTGTTTTTT
TRBJ2-6	few	TRBV20-1	-	CSVPRKQDSGANVLTF	TGCAGTGTTCCCCGAAAACAGGACTCTGGGGCCAACGTCCTGACTTTC
TRBJ2-7	few	TRBV5-1	TRBD2	CASSLNPGLASSYEQYF	TGTGCCAGCAGCCTCAACCCGGGACTAGCCTCCTCCTACGAGCAGTACTTC
TRBJ2-2	many	TRBV7-6	-	CASSLAGTTGELFF	TGTGCCAGCAGCTTAGCGGGAACTACCGGGGAGCTGTTTTTT
TRBJ2-3	-	TRBV10-1	-	CASSPWGNTQYF	TGCGCCAGCAGCCCCTGGGGGAATACGCAGTATTTT
TRBJ1-4	many	TRBV29-1	TRBD1	CSVEAGTGVEKLFF	TGCAGCGTTGAAGCCGGGACAGGGGTTGAAAAACTGTTTTTT
TRBJ2-1	-	TRBV29-1	-	CRVVGANYNEQFF	TGCAGGGTTGTGGGGGCTAACTACAATGAGCAGTTCTTC
TRBJ1-5	-	TRBV13	TRBD1	CASSYNRGRDRSQPRHF	TGTGCCAGCAGCTATAACAGGGGACGGGACAGGTCCCAGCCCCGGCATTTT
TRBJ2-2	many	TRBV24-1	-	CATSDSGELFF	TGTGCCACCAGTGATTCCGGGGAGCTGTTTTTT
TRBJ1-1	many	TRBV7-9	TRBD1	CASSLSGQGRIRNTEAFF	TGTGCCAGCAGCTTGTCAGGACAGGGCAGAATAAGAAACACTGAAGCTTTCTTT
TRBJ2-5	few	TRBV6-5	-	CASTLIMVETSETQYF	TGTGCCAGCACCCTGATCATGGTAGAGACATCAGAGACCCAGTACTTC
TRBJ1-3	-	TRBV2	-	CASGSRGTGSGNTIYF	TGTGCCAGCGGCTCAAGGGGGACGGGCTCTGGAAACACCATATATTTT
TRBJ1-6	many	TRBV10-2	TRBD1	CASRPRQGDYNSPLHF	TGCGCCAGCAGACCTAGACAGGGGGACTATAATTCACCCCTCCACTTT
TRBJ2-6	few	TRBV7-2	TRBD1	CASSLGQGASGANVLTF	TGTGCCAGCAGCTTAGGGCAGGGGGCTTCTGGGGCCAACGTCCTGACTTTC
TRBJ1-6	-	TRBV7-8	-	CASSLDEDLNSPLHF	TGTGCCAGCAGCTTAGACGAGGACCTGAATTCACCCCTCCACTTT
TRBJ2-2	few	TRBV12-3/TRBV12-4	-	CASSFVSNTGELFF	TGTGCCAGCAGTTTTGTCTCGAACACCGGGGAGCTGTTTTTT
TRBJ1-2	many	TRBV7-9	-	CASSYAVNYGYTF	TGTGCCAGCAGCTATGCTGTGAACTATGGCTACACCTTC
TRBJ1-1	-	TRBV12-3/TRBV12-4	-	CASSHSGGMIF	TGTGCCAGCAGTCACTCCGGGGGAATGATCTTT
TRBJ2-5	many	TRBV20-1	TRBD2	CSAVLAVTETQYF	TGCAGTGCAGTACTAGCGGTCACGGAGACCCAGTACTTC
TRBJ2-7	-	TRBV6-5	TRBD2	CASSYRVGLNFWQYF	TGTGCCAGCAGTTACAGAGTGGGACTAAATTTCTGGCAGTACTTC
TRBJ1-4	-	TRBV6-5	TRBD1	CASSYRTGAGEKLFF	TGTGCCAGCAGTTATAGGACAGGGGCGGGTGAAAAACTGTTTTTT
TRBJ2-3	many	TRBV29-1	-	CSVEWGITDTQYF	TGCAGCGTTGAATGGGGGATCACAGATACGCAGTATTTT
TRBJ2-2	-	TRBV4-3	TRBD1	CASSQETGTNTGELFF	TGCGCCAGCAGCCAAGAGACAGGGACGAACACCGGGGAGCTGTTTTTT
TRBJ1-2	many	TRBV20-1	-	CSARDRGGYTF	TGCAGTGCTAGAGACAGGGGTGGCTACACCTTC
TRBJ2-7	many	TRBV5-6	TRBD1	CASSLYRGYEQYF	TGTGCCAGCAGCTTGTACAGGGGCTACGAGCAGTACTTC
TRBJ2-7	-	TRBV7-9	-	CASSPQPWGQYF	TGTGCCAGCAGTCCCCAGCCCTGGGGGCAGTACTTC
TRBJ1-4	few	TRBV7-2	-	CASSLFGRGEEKLFF	TGCGCCAGCAGCTTGTTTGGTCGGGGTGAGGAAAAACTGTTTTTT
TRBJ1-5	-	TRBV11-2	-	CASSLVGFGNQPQHF	TGTGCCAGCAGCTTAGTTGGGTTCGGAAATCAGCCCCAGCATTTT
TRBJ1-2	-	TRBV6-5	-	CASSLGGVGYGYTF	TGTGCCAGCAGTTTGGGAGGAGTCGGCTATGGCTACACCTTC
TRBJ1-1	many	TRBV7-9	-	CASSLAGWDTEAFF	TGTGCCAGCAGCTTAGCAGGGTGGGACACTGAAGCTTTCTTT
TRBJ1-6	few	TRBV19	-	CASSKETASPLHF	TGTGCCAGTAGTAAGGAGACAGCGTCACCCCTCCACTTT
TRBJ1-5	-	TRBV6-4	TRBD1	CASPGQGLSNQPQHF	TGTGCCAGCCCGGGACAGGGGCTTAGCAATCAGCCCCAGCATTTT